Each of the 4 T cell receptor beta chains below was sequenced from the same sample in a study of T cells after yellow fever vaccination. TCRdb re-derived calls from the 5' RACE reads in MiXCR, one entry per CDR3 protein. This table has about 580,000 distinct CDR3 sequences, around 16% appearing once. The sample here was PBMCs, taken 4 to 5 days after the first yellow fever vaccination. These receptor sequences come from a man in his late teens or twenties who received the YFV17D yellow fever vaccine.

This rearrangement joins TRBV2 to TRBJ1-5; tentatively, D is TRBD1 (6 bases). CDR3 length: 15 amino acids. Germline V lookup: CDR1 SNHLY, CDR2 FYNNEI. V was cut by 7 bases and J by 1 base, with 14 bases left in between. The CDR3 coding sequence is TGTGCCAGCAAAAAGGGGGTGGCGAGCAATCAGCCCCAGCATTTT. Its protein is CASKKGVASNQPQHF.

This clonotype turned up a few times. The chain uses TRBV7-2 and TRBJ2-2, with 9 bases matching TRBD1. This CDR3 has 17 residues. Germline CDR1 SGHTA, CDR2 FQGNSA. Losses at the gene ends were 5 bases for V and 2 bases for J; bases not matched to a gene: 9. The chain's CDR3 is CASSLRPGQGNTGELFF. CDR3 DNA: TGTGCCAGCAGCCTACGCCCGGGACAGGGTAACACCGGGGAGCTGTTTTTT.

The chain combines TRBV4-1 with TRBJ2-7; D gene uncertain. Germline V gene data show CDR1 as MGHRA and CDR2 as YSYEKL. CDR3 size: 13 residues. V lost 3 bases, J lost 3 bases, and 9 bases lay in between. The DNA for the CDR3 is TGCGCCAGCAGCCATGACCAAAACTACGAGCAGTACTTC. Amino acids: CASSHDQNYEQYF.

This clonotype was counted between two and nine times. The V gene is TRBV6-4, the J gene TRBJ1-3; TRBD1 is a possible D gene (5 bases). The CDR3 extends over 19 amino acids. Germline V gene sequence: CDR1 MRHNA, CDR2 SNTAGT. Between the trimmed V and J ends, which lost 7 bases and 2 bases, there was a span of 27 bases. The CDR3 coding sequence is TGTGCCAGCATAAACGGGGCAGGAGAACTTTTGGTACCTGGAAACACCATATATTTT. Protein: CASINGAGELLVPGNTIYF.